Below, 15 T cell receptor beta chains from the same sample are listed, as sequenced in a study of regulatory T cells in long-lasting Graves disease. In building TCR beta libraries, iRepertoire HTBI primers were used together with Arm-PCR of CDR3 regions. A single record per CDR3 protein comes from TCRdb applying MiXCR to the multiplex PCR reads. Here the sample spans about 660,000 distinct CDR3 sequences, around 30% being singletons. Documented time point: persistent/refractory GD, antithyroid drugs over 5 years with positive TRAb. RNA isolated from PBMCs was used to make the TCR library. The starting material was peripheral blood mononuclear cells (PBMCs), obtained when the disease was refractory, from a patient treated with antithyroid drugs. All receptors derive from a female donor with Graves disease.

The chain joins TRBV20-1 to TRBJ1-4; 10 bases are shared with TRBD1. Germline V lookup: CDR1 DFQATT, CDR2 SNEGSKA (reference sequence). This CDR3 contains 14 residues. With V trimmed by 0 bases and J by 8 bases, 3 bases remained unmatched. DNA of the CDR3: TGCAGTGCTAGAGAAAGGACAGGGGGAGAAAAACTGTTTTTT. Residues: CSARERTGGEKLFF.

The chain employs TRBV28 and TRBJ1-2; 7 bases are a match to TRBD1. The ends lost 8 bases at V and 0 bases at J; junction bases unmatched: 12. CDR1 MDHEN and CDR2 SYDVKM come from the germline V gene. This CDR3 is 16 amino acids long. DNA of the CDR3: TGTGCCAGCTCACCACTTCGCGGGACAGCTAACTATGGCTACACCTTC. It yields the protein CASSPLRGTANYGYTF.

The table lists this clonotype with a few counts. The chain employs TRBV6-1 and TRBJ1-1; 7 bases line up with TRBD1. The V and J ends lost 5 bases and 10 bases, in that order; junction bases with no gene match: 13. The germline gives CDR1 MNHNS, CDR2 SASEGT. The CDR3 runs to 14 residues. CDR3 protein: CASSTEHPDRAAFF. The CDR3 DNA sequence: TGTGCCAGCAGTACTGAACACCCTGACAGGGCAGCTTTCTTT.

This chain joins TRBV6-1 and TRBJ1-3; a weak D match, TRBD1 (6 bases). The V end lost 3 bases, the J end lost 0 bases, and 9 bases lay between the germline ends. The CDR3 is 15 amino acids. CDR1 and CDR2 from the germline V gene are MNHNS and SASEGT. CDR3 coding DNA: TGTGCCAGCAGTGAGTCCAGGGGCTCTGGAAACACCATATATTTT. Translating gives CASSESRGSGNTIYF.

Many counts were recorded for this clonotype. The chain combines TRBV2 with TRBJ1-6; the D is unclear. V was shortened by 11 bases and J by 5 bases, with 22 bases between the two germline ends. The CDR3 is 16 amino acids. CDR1 is SNHLY and CDR2 is FYNNEI in the germline V gene. The CDR3 DNA reads TGTGCCTCCCAGAGGATGAGCCTTACTAATAATTCACCCCTCCACTTT. Its translation is CASQRMSLTNNSPLHF.

This clonotype was detected only a few times. The V call is TRBV3-1, the J call TRBJ1-2; 7 nucleotides match TRBD1. Per germline, CDR1 LGHDT and CDR2 YNNKEL (reference sequence). The J segment lost 2 bases and the V segment lost 4 bases, leaving 7 bases of the junction unmatched. The CDR3 runs 15 residues. CDR3 DNA sequence: TGTGCCAGCAGCCCGAACACGGACAGGAACTATGGCTACACCTTC. It codes for CASSPNTDRNYGYTF.

This chain joins TRBV6-1 and TRBJ1-2; D ambiguous. V was cut by 5 bases and J by 5 bases, with 21 bases left in between. There are 16 residues in the CDR3. Germline lookup yields CDR1 MNHNS and CDR2 SASEGT. CDR3 DNA: TGTGCCAGCAGTCCACTCCGTAAGAACACCCGATATGGCTACACCTTC. Its translation is CASSPLRKNTRYGYTF.

The chain carries TRBV4-1 and TRBJ2-4; the D gene could be TRBD1 or TRBD2 (5 bases each). Trimming cost V 1 base and J 0 bases, with 13 bases left between them. Germline values: CDR1 MGHRA, CDR2 YSYEKL. The CDR3 consists of 17 residues. CDR3 DNA: TGCGCCAGCAGCCAAGTCGGGGCGGCACTAGCCAAAAACATTCAGTACTTC. Its protein is CASSQVGAALAKNIQYF.

J is TRBJ1-5 and V is TRBV6-2 or TRBV6-3; 7 bases map to TRBD1. Germline-derived CDR1 and CDR2 are MNHEY and SVGEGT. Trimming at V came to 6 bases and at J to 1 base, leaving 9 bases not matched to a gene. The CDR3 runs 16 residues. The DNA of the CDR3 is TGTGCCAGCAGATTACTGGCAGGGGGAAGCAATCAGCCCCAGCATTTT. As protein: CASRLLAGGSNQPQHF.

This clonotype has only a few counts. The rearrangement uses TRBV19 and TRBJ1-1; no reliable D call. CDR1 and CDR2 (germline): LNHDA, SQIVND (reference sequence). The CDR3 consists of 15 residues. Trimming took 1 base from V and 1 from J, leaving 10 bases between them. In nucleotides, the CDR3 is TGTGCCAGTAGTATAGGGAGCAGGCCGAACACTGAAGCTTTCTTT. Amino acids: CASSIGSRPNTEAFF.

This clonotype was seen a few times. The chain recombines TRBV6-1 with TRBJ2-7, with 9 bases aligning to TRBD1. CDR1 is MNHNS and CDR2 is SASEGT in the germline V gene. V shed 8 bases and J 6 bases; nucleotides not matched to a gene: 11. The CDR3 contains 14 residues. CDR3 protein: CASGETGGLSEQYF. CDR3 coding DNA: TGTGCCAGCGGGGAGACAGGGGGTTTGTCCGAGCAGTACTTC.

This clonotype was picked up a small number of times. Compared with germline, one end of the junction differs, possibly owing to a read error. This chain uses TRBV4-1 with TRBJ1-4; no definite D call. Per germline, CDR1 MGHRA and CDR2 YSYEKL. The CDR3 consists of 14 residues. The CDR3 reads CASSQDGRRRGLSF. CDR3 DNA sequence: TGTGCCAGCAGCCAAGATGGACGTAGGCGAGGCTTATCTTTT.

V and J are TRBV5-6 and TRBJ2-7; 11 bases map to TRBD2. Germline V lookup: CDR1 SGHDT, CDR2 YYEEEE. This CDR3 has 15 amino acids. V trimming: 4 bases; J trimming: 5 bases; junction bases outside the gene matches: 8. The CDR3 coding sequence is TGTGCCAGCAGCCTTACTAGCGGGAGAGTCAACGAGCAGTACTTC. It codes for CASSLTSGRVNEQYF.

This chain connects TRBV7-8 to TRBJ1-5; no definite D call. Trimming left V 1 base short and J 4 bases short, with 11 bases between. This CDR3 has 15 residues. CDR1 is SGHVS, CDR2 FQNEAQ, per germline. The CDR3 DNA reads TGTGCCAGCAGCTTAGGGATAGTTGGAAATCAGCCCCAGCATTTT. Its protein is CASSLGIVGNQPQHF.

This sequence joins TRBV27 and TRBJ2-7; 7 nucleotides agree with TRBD1. Germline CDR1 MNHEY, CDR2 SMNVEV (reference sequence). V lost 4 bases and J lost 3; bases outside the gene matches: 6. CDR3 size: 14 residues. The CDR3 coding sequence is TGTGCCAGCAGTTCGACAGGGAGAGTCTACGAGCAGTACTTC. Translated: CASSSTGRVYEQYF.